One sample yielded the 4 T cell receptor beta chains listed below, sequenced in a study of T cells after yellow fever vaccination. TCRdb reprocessed the 5' RACE reads via MiXCR and lists one record per CDR3 protein. The sample has around 300,000 distinct CDR3 sequences, 3.5% to 4.5% seen once. The sequencing used PBMCs, collected 15 days after the yellow fever booster vaccination. The receptors shown here come from a man younger than 35 who received the YFV17D yellow fever vaccine.

The chain combines TRBV6-2 or TRBV6-3 with TRBJ2-5; 8 bases are a match to TRBD2. V shed 0 bases, J shed 2 bases, and the junction held 2 bases outside the gene matches. The CDR3 totals 15 residues. Germline values: CDR1 MNHEY, CDR2 SVGEGT. The CDR3 DNA reads TGTGCCAGCAGTTACTCCGGGGGGGTACAAGAGACCCAGTACTTC. Translating it yields CASSYSGGVQETQYF.

The chain links TRBV5-5 to TRBJ2-5, with a possible D match to TRBD2 (5 bases). CDR3 size: 14 residues. The V gene's germline CDR1 is SGHKS and CDR2 YYEKEE (reference sequence). Trimming removed 2 bases at V and 2 bases at J, with 10 bases between. In DNA form, the CDR3 reads TGTGCCAGCAGCTTAGGACTTATTCAAGAGACCCAGTACTTC. Translating gives CASSLGLIQETQYF.

The rearrangement uses TRBV5-1 and TRBJ2-7, with 9 bases that match TRBD1. Unmatched junction bases numbered 7, after V lost 4 bases and J lost 5 bases. This CDR3 comprises 14 residues. Germline lookup yields CDR1 SGHRS and CDR2 YFSETQ. The CDR3 region is CASSPGTGNHEQYV. The CDR3 DNA reads TGCGCCAGCAGCCCCGGGACAGGGAACCACGAGCAGTACGTC.

The table lists this clonotype with a few counts. The CDR3 nucleotides are TGTGCCAGCAGCTTCGGGGACGGCGATGAGCAGTTCTTC. It codes for CASSFGDGDEQFF. The chain couples TRBV7-7 to TRBJ2-1; D tentatively fits TRBD1 or TRBD2 (5 bases each). V was cut by 3 bases and J by 8 bases, with 11 bases left in between. The germline V gene encodes CDR1 SSHAT and CDR2 FNYEAQ (reference sequence). The CDR3 has 13 residues.